The rows below give T cell receptor beta chains drawn from one sample of a study of cytomegalovirus exposure and HLA in healthy donors. Some clones are missing from TCRdb's copy, which holds only in-frame ones; the method was immunoSEQ multiplex PCR. The repertoire holds approximately 300,000 clones, roughly 85% seen once, with around 0.84% in the top ten. Input material: PBMCs. All receptors derive from a woman in her late teens or twenties in good health and CMV-seronegative. CDR3s include the opening cysteine and the closing phenylalanine or tryptophan. The order of the fields is clone size, D gene, V gene, J gene, CDR3 protein, CDR3 DNA. D genes are given only for firm matches. The listing skips clone size in some rows; elsewhere it reads once, few, many or a size class.

>NA|TRBD2|TRBV28|TRBJ2-7
CASSPGLAGIPYEQYF
TGTGCCAGCAGTCCGGGACTAGCGGGGATACCCTACGAGCAGTACTTC
>NA|NA|TRBV7-9|TRBJ2-7
CASSFFAGNEQYF
TGTGCCAGCAGCTTCTTCGCAGGGAACGAGCAGTACTTC
>NA|TRBD1|TRBV7-2|TRBJ1-1
CASSLLVTGALRIEAFF
TGTGCCAGCAGCTTACTCGTGACAGGGGCACTTCGTATTGAAGCTTTCTTT
>NA|NA|TRBV28|TRBJ2-7
CASSEVSAGTYEQYF
TGTGCCAGCAGTGAGGTCAGCGCAGGGACCTACGAGCAGTACTTC
>few|NA|TRBV7-2|TRBJ2-7
CASSLSGYEQYF
TGTGCCAGCAGCTTAAGCGGTTACGAGCAGTACTTC
>NA|NA|TRBV9|TRBJ2-1
CASSVGGSGVGKNNEQFF
TGTGCCAGCAGCGTAGGCGGGTCGGGGGTCGGTAAGAACAATGAGCAGTTCTTC
>NA|NA|TRBV2|TRBJ2-2
CASSQGLAGELFF
TGTGCCAGCAGTCAGGGTCTGGCCGGGGAGCTGTTTTTT
>NA|TRBD2|TRBV2|TRBJ2-3
CASRRTSGRLDTQYF
TGTGCCAGCAGAAGGACTAGCGGGAGGTTGGATACGCAGTATTTT
>NA|TRBD2|TRBV27|TRBJ2-1
CASTAPSGVSNEQFF
TGTGCCAGCACTGCCCCTAGCGGCGTTAGCAATGAGCAGTTCTTC
>NA|NA|TRBV18|TRBJ2-3
CASSPRQGSTDTQYF
TGTGCCAGCTCACCGAGGCAGGGGAGCACAGATACGCAGTATTTT
>NA|NA|TRBV5-8|TRBJ1-1
CASSLVPGLGAFF
TGTGCCAGCAGCTTGGTCCCGGGACTGGGGGCTTTCTTT
>NA|TRBD2|TRBV6-5|TRBJ2-1
CASSRLAGNEQFF
TGTGCCAGCAGTCGACTAGCAGGCAATGAGCAGTTCTTC
>NA|NA|TRBV10-3|TRBJ2-1
CAISEVLGSYNEQFF
TGTGCCATCAGTGAAGTCCTCGGCTCCTACAATGAGCAGTTCTTC
>NA|TRBD1|TRBV7-9|TRBJ1-5
CASTSQGDSNSNQPQHF
TGTGCCAGCACATCCCAGGGGGACAGCAATAGCAATCAGCCCCAGCATTTT
>NA|TRBD1|TRBV7-9|TRBJ1-4
CASSPRWDDRGVGEKLFF
TGTGCCAGCAGCCCCCGGTGGGACGACAGGGGGGTTGGTGAAAAACTGTTTTTT
>NA|NA|TRBV4-2|TRBJ1-1
CASSQETQGRGTEAFF
TGTGCCAGCAGCCAAGAAACGCAGGGGAGGGGCACTGAAGCTTTCTTT
>NA|TRBD2|TRBV11-3|TRBJ2-5
CASSSSSGSGETQYF
TGTGCCAGCAGCTCCAGTAGCGGGAGTGGGGAGACCCAGTACTTC
>NA|NA|TRBV7-9|TRBJ2-7
CASSFREQYEQYF
TGTGCCAGCAGCTTTCGGGAACAATACGAGCAGTACTTC
>NA|NA|TRBV2|TRBJ2-2
CASSGGYGKNTGELFF
TGTGCCAGCAGTGGAGGGTACGGGAAGAACACCGGGGAGCTGTTTTTT
>few|NA|TRBV7-9|TRBJ1-2
CASSPRAGPANYGYTF
TGTGCCAGCAGCCCACGCGCGGGCCCAGCTAACTATGGCTACACCTTC
>NA|NA|TRBV10-3|TRBJ2-3
CAISESIGVGADTQYF
TGTGCCATCAGTGAGTCGATCGGAGTCGGAGCAGATACGCAGTATTTT
>NA|TRBD2|TRBV7-3|TRBJ2-3
CASSLTLAGASTDTQYF
TGTGCCAGCAGCTTAACACTAGCGGGAGCCAGCACAGATACGCAGTATTTT
>NA|NA|TRBV27|TRBJ2-6
CASSPRRAGFGANVLTF
TGTGCCAGCAGTCCCCGTCGGGCGGGGTTTGGGGCCAACGTCCTGACTTTC
>NA|NA|TRBV4-2|TRBJ1-2
CASSQADYGYTF
TGTGCCAGCAGCCAAGCTGACTATGGCTACACCTTC
>once|NA|TRBV9|TRBJ1-1
CASSAIRDSIRVLNTEAFF
TGTGCCAGCAGCGCGATCCGGGACTCCATCAGGGTACTTAACACTGAAGCTTTCTTT
>NA|NA|TRBV6-6|TRBJ2-5
CASARQKQETQYF
TGTGCCAGCGCAAGACAGAAACAAGAGACCCAGTACTTC
>NA|NA|TRBV25-1|TRBJ1-1
CASSETTQDTEAFF
TGTGCCAGCAGTGAGACTACTCAGGACACTGAAGCTTTCTTT
>NA|TRBD2|TRBV29-1|TRBJ2-1
CSASLANEQFF
TGCAGCGCCTCACTAGCGAATGAGCAGTTCTTC
>NA|NA|TRBV6-5|TRBJ1-4
CASSYSGLEGEKLFF
TGTGCCAGCAGTTACTCGGGACTCGAGGGGGAAAAACTGTTTTTT
>NA|NA|TRBV6-1|TRBJ2-6
CASSQSGANVLTF
TGTGCCAGCAGCCAATCTGGGGCCAACGTCCTGACTTTC
>NA|NA|TRBV13|TRBJ2-7
CASSLGETYEQYF
TGTGCCAGCAGCTTAGGCGAGACCTACGAGCAGTACTTC
>NA|NA|TRBV7-2|TRBJ2-2
CASSQGGRRDTGELFF
TGTGCCAGCAGCCAAGGAGGGCGGAGGGACACCGGGGAGCTGTTTTTT
>NA|TRBD1|TRBV5-4|TRBJ1-5
CASSEGQNQPQHF
TGTGCCAGCAGCGAGGGACAGAATCAGCCCCAGCATTTT
>NA|NA|TRBV7-8|TRBJ1-4
CASSLEWPSNEKLFF
TGTGCCAGCAGCTTAGAGTGGCCTTCTAATGAAAAACTGTTTTTT
>once|NA|TRBV4-2|TRBJ1-5
CASSQEQLSNQPQHF
TGTGCCAGCAGCCAAGAGCAACTTAGCAATCAGCCCCAGCATTTT
>NA|TRBD1|TRBV5-1|TRBJ2-1
CASSFGGQGNEQFF
TGCGCCAGCAGCTTCGGGGGACAGGGCAATGAGCAGTTCTTC
>NA|TRBD1|TRBV5-1|TRBJ1-2
CASSGRGDRENYGYTF
TGCGCCAGCAGCGGGAGAGGGGACAGAGAAAACTATGGCTACACCTTC
>NA|NA|TRBV2|TRBJ2-7
CASSEGGTSYEQYF
TGTGCCAGCAGTGAAGGGGGCACCTCCTACGAGCAGTACTTC
>NA|NA|TRBV19|TRBJ1-2
CASSMRPLNYGYTF
TGTGCCAGTAGTATGAGGCCCCTGAACTATGGCTACACCTTC
>NA|NA|TRBV19|TRBJ2-3
CATGTDTQYF
TGTGCCACGGGCACAGATACGCAGTATTTT
>NA|NA|TRBV30|TRBJ2-3
CAWSKRSGDTDTQYF
TGTGCCTGGAGCAAAAGGAGTGGTGACACAGATACGCAGTATTTT
>few|NA|TRBV7-6|TRBJ1-1
CASSLAGTEAFF
TGTGCCAGCAGCTTAGCCGGCACTGAAGCTTTCTTT
>few|NA|TRBV18|TRBJ2-7
CASSPAYEQYF
TGTGCCAGCTCTCCGGCCTACGAGCAGTACTTC
>NA|TRBD1|TRBV23-1|TRBJ1-1
CASSHTGTGGWTEAFF
TGCGCCAGCAGTCATACCGGGACAGGGGGATGGACTGAAGCTTTCTTT
>NA|TRBD2|TRBV7-8|TRBJ2-1
CASSATTGGGYEQFF
TGTGCCAGCAGCGCCACCACGGGAGGAGGCTATGAGCAGTTCTTC
>NA|TRBD1|TRBV15|TRBJ1-1
CATSRVTGGAFF
TGTGCCACCAGCAGAGTCACAGGGGGAGCTTTCTTT
>once|NA|TRBV29-1|TRBJ2-1
CSVRSSNEQFF
TGCAGCGTGAGGAGTTCCAATGAGCAGTTCTTC
>NA|NA|TRBV28|TRBJ2-1
CASRTSRNEQFF
TGTGCCAGCAGGACTTCTAGGAATGAGCAGTTCTTC
>NA|TRBD2|TRBV28|TRBJ2-5
CASSLGGDETQYF
TGTGCCAGCAGCTTGGGAGGGGATGAGACCCAGTACTTC
>NA|NA|TRBV30|TRBJ2-1
CAWSVQDNEQFF
TGTGCCTGGAGTGTACAAGACAATGAGCAGTTCTTC
>NA|TRBD1|TRBV5-6|TRBJ1-4
CASSLVPGTGGEKLFF
TGTGCCAGCAGCTTGGTCCCAGGGACAGGCGGCGAAAAACTGTTTTTT
>few|NA|TRBV10-3|TRBJ2-7
CAIRADRSSYEQYF
TGTGCCATCAGAGCCGACCGGAGCTCCTACGAGCAGTACTTC
>NA|NA|TRBV20-1|TRBJ1-4
CRAGGNEKLFF
TGCAGGGCCGGGGGTAATGAAAAACTGTTTTTT
>NA|TRBD1|TRBV19|TRBJ2-4
CASQGDRLAKNIQYF
TGTGCCAGTCAGGGGGACCGTCTAGCCAAAAACATTCAGTACTTC